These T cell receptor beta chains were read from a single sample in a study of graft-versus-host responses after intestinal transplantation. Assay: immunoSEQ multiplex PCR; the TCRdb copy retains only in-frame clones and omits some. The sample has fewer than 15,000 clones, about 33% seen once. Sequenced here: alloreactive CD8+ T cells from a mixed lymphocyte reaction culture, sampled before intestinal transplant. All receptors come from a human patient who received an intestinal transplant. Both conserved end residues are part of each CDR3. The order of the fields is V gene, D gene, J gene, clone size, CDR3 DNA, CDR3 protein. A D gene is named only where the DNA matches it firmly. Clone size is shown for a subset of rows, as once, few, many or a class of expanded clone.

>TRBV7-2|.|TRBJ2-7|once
TGTGCCAGCAGCTTATCGGCCGACTGGAAGGTTGAGCAGTACTTC
CASSLSADWKVEQYF
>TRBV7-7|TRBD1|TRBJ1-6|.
TGTGCCAGCAGCTCAGACAGGGGCCGGAATTCACCCCTCCACTTT
CASSSDRGRNSPLHF
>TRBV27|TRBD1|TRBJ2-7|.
TGTGCCAGCCGGACAGGGAGCGAGCAGTACTTC
CASRTGSEQYF
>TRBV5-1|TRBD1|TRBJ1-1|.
TGCGCCAGCAGCCCAACCGGGACAGGTGAAGCTTTCTTT
CASSPTGTGEAFF
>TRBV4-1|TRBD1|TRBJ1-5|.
TGCGCCAGCAGCGTTTTGACAGGGGGCGGGCAGCCCCAGCATTTT
CASSVLTGGGQPQHF
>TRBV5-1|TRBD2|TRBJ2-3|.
TGCGCCAGCAGCTCTCGACTAGCGGGGGCTATCACAGATACGCAGTATTTT
CASSSRLAGAITDTQYF
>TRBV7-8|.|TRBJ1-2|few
TGTGCCAGCAGCCCACTTGGGGGCGTTTATGGCTACACCTTC
CASSPLGGVYGYTF
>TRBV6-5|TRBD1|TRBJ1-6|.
TGTGCCAGCAGCCCTGGGACAGGGGCTAATTCACCCCTCCACTTT
CASSPGTGANSPLHF
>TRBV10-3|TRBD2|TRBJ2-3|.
TGTGCCATCAGTGACGGGGCGGGGGGGTCGACAGATACGCAGTATTTT
CAISDGAGGSTDTQYF
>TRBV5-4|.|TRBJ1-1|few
TGTGCCAGCAGCTTGGGCAGTTTCACTGAAGCTTTCTTT
CASSLGSFTEAFF
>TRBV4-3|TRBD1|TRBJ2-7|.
TGCGCCAGCAGCCAAGATATAGGAGACAGGGTCCGGGAGCAGTACTTC
CASSQDIGDRVREQYF
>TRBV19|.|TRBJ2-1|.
TGTGCCAGTAGTATTTTCCCGGGAAAGAGGGAGAATGAGCAGTTCTTC
CASSIFPGKRENEQFF
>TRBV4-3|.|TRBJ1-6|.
TGCGCCAGCAGCAGAGACGACAGCTCCTATAATTCACCCCTCCACTTT
CASSRDDSSYNSPLHF
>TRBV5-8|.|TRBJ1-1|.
TGTGCCAGCAGCTACCTGACAGGACTGAACACTGAAGCTTTCTTT
CASSYLTGLNTEAFF
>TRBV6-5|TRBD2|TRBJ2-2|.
TGTGCCAGCAGTCCTAGCGGGGGGGAGTCCGGGGAGCTGTTTTTT
CASSPSGGESGELFF